The following is a T cell receptor (beta chain) sequence with its context. TCRdb keeps only in-frame clones here, not all; method: immunoSEQ multiplex PCR. The repertoire has about 89,000 clones, approximately 89% of them found once; the top ten carry over 0.45%. The data belong to a study of blood T cell repertoires in COVID-19. Background on the study: T cells, B-cell-depleted T cells, or PBMCs supplied cDNA or gDNA.

Germline V gene sequence: CDR1 KGHSH, CDR2 LQKENI. The V end lost 0 bases, the J end lost 7 bases, and 13 bases lay between the germline ends. This CDR3 is built from 14 residues. The chain joins TRBV18 to TRBJ2-7, with D possibly being TRBD1 (6 bases). The sample was peripheral blood. The sequence was obtained from a man in his fifties or sixties with acute or convalescent COVID-19. CDR3 in amino acids: CASSPPDSLREQYF. CDR3 nucleotide sequence: TGTGCCAGCTCACCACCGGACAGTCTACGGGAGCAGTACTTC. Full variable domain (remainder filled in from reference TRBV18 and TRBJ2-7): NAGVMQNPRHLVRRRGQEARLRCSPMKGHSHVYWYRQLPEEGLKFMVYLQKENIIDESGMPKERFSAEFPKEGPSILRIQQVVRGDSAAYFCASSPPDSLREQYFGPGTRLTVT.